The present T cell receptor (beta chain) was sequenced within a study of cytomegalovirus exposure and HLA in healthy donors (dated by TCRdb to the late 2010s). Describing the broader study: In an earlier analysis of under 750 of the donors, under 300 Gb of sequence data and about 110 million unique TCR beta sequences from about 190 million T cells were reported. Around 330 gigabases of sequencing data and around 90 million unique TCR sequences made up an early release that covered under 750 HLA-typed donors. Among the roughly 390 genotyped donors, approximately 82% belonged to the genetic ancestry cluster associated with self-reported Caucasian donors. The study aimed to test whether cataloging public T cell receptors could reveal signatures of past pathogen exposure. The study profiled the T cell repertoires of about 640 subjects by immunosequencing and related them to cytomegalovirus serostatus. Besides the first cohort of around 700 subjects, a separate validation cohort made up of over 95 different subjects was used. To predict cytomegalovirus infection status, the study brought together high-throughput TCR immunosequencing, statistical association of individual TCRs with disease status, and machine learning. In a later analysis, previously published TCR beta repertoires from 600 to 850 donors were re-analyzed and high-resolution HLA genotyping was added so that TCR occurrence patterns could be studied. The later analysis used no new phenotypic data to find candidate immune exposures, relying instead on TCR beta sequences and their occurrence across donors. In an earlier analysis of 500 to 650 of the donors, high-throughput TCR beta sequencing was used to judge whether each TCR beta V gene segment behaved as functional or pseudogenic. Donor age, sex, ethnicity and CMV serostatus were compiled together with the repertoire data. Genome-wide SNP genotypes for about 65% of the roughly 670 donors were used in a later genetic analysis, which treated that subset as a discovery cohort. Every discovery cohort repertoire had been produced on one sequencing platform. Class I and class II HLA loci were covered by the typing at four-digit resolution. Typing coverage differed by locus: A, B, C, DRB1 and DQB1 were typed in about 629-630 donors, DQA1 in roughly 510, DPA1 in nearly 610, and DPB1 in approximately 450. Roughly 5 DR-DQ haplotypes were treated as single units for association and clustering because of strong linkage in the cohort. Across 398 genotyped donors of the cohort, an average of approximately 240,000 unique TCR beta nucleotide sequences per donor were sequenced, and roughly 20% of those sequences were non-productive.

Libraries were prepared through the immunoSEQ multiplex PCR assay. For the multiplex PCR, a mixture combining 60 forward primers for TCR Vbeta segments and 13 reverse primers for TCR Jbeta segments was used. A multiplex PCR assay on genomic DNA amplified the CDR3 region of rearranged TCR beta genes. The amplified TCR beta libraries were sequenced on the Illumina HiSeq System as 87-base-pair reads. Regarding the original processing steps: A later analysis counted approximately 84 million unique TCR beta chains across the 550 to 750 repertoires, and around 9.9 million of these chains were shared by at least two donors. Raw reads were error-corrected and collapsed into unique sequences with a nearest-neighbor algorithm that merged closely related sequences to remove PCR and sequencing errors. CDR3 sequences were aligned to IMGT reference sequences to assign V, D and J gene segments. Each retained sequence needed at least a six-nucleotide match to both a V gene segment and a J gene segment. Rearrangements were called productive when the CDR3 lacked stop codons and stayed in frame with V and J; all others were non-productive. Following IMGT convention, CDR3 was defined as the stretch from the second conserved V-encoded cysteine up to the conserved J-encoded phenylalanine. The earlier analysis of roughly 590 of the donors excluded sequences that lacked an unambiguous match to a single V gene segment. In an earlier analysis of several hundred of the donors, V segments were called functional above 56.7% productive rearrangements and were called segregating when the between-donor standard deviation exceeded 5%. A statistical classification framework was built for diagnosing cytomegalovirus status from the catalog of TCR beta chain sequences. In a later analysis, V and J genes were assigned by comparing TCR nucleotide sequences against IMGT/GENE-DB human TR gene sequences. The TCRdist pipeline was used in a later analysis to assign CDR3 sequences and most-parsimonious VDJ recombination scenarios. In a later analysis, each TCR beta chain was defined by its CDR3 amino acid sequence together with its V-gene family, and reads without a unique V-gene family were excluded. In a later analysis, 550 to 650 highly shared, low-generation-probability nucleotide sequences were removed to address suspected cross-contamination and a sequencing artifact. For each public chain, a later analysis derived a clonal expansion index from normalized ranks of inferred template counts within each repertoire. Generation probabilities in a later analysis came from a VDJ recombination model fitted to out-of-frame rearrangements, and those results were checked against IGoR. Hypergeometric tests were used in a later analysis to score TCR-TCR, TCR-HLA and TCR-CMV co-occurrence, with a repertoire-size bias correction applied to the TCR pairs. False discovery rates were estimated in a later analysis by permuting HLA or CMV assignments 20 times. A later analysis grouped co-occurring TCRs with DBSCAN, adding TCRdist sequence similarity when clustering within HLA-allele-positive subsets. Repertoires with fewer than 30,000 or more than 120,000 public chains, plus five repertoires with anomalous nucleotide sharing, were excluded from co-occurrence clustering. Here the immuneACCESS table is served through TCRdb, limited to in-frame sequences with V and J called. Missing clones are a known gap in these copies; in checked studies unresolved V genes cover under half, and the rest lacks a known reason. Clone size and the V and J calls come from that table; the DNA yielded D and trimming. Within this sample are approximately 180,000 clones, with roughly 80% of them counted one time only. The top ten clonotypes cover around 7.2% of the sample.

What the work shows at the level of the full study, not this receptor alone: Across donors, most TCR sequences were observed very rarely, whereas some public TCRs were present in many individuals. Linkage disequilibrium might explain the correlated functional status among segregating V segments, but an unknown experimental factor could not be ruled out. In a later genetic analysis, a missense DCLRE1C variant was associated with V-gene and J-gene trimming of TCR beta chains, and the association was replicated in an independent cohort. The cohort was sequenced for TCR beta chains only, and without alpha or paired-chain data the features that could be detected were limited. A further reported finding was that TCR beta sequences accurately predicted the HLA-A and HLA-B alleles for most subjects in the first cohort. The sequencing pipeline was judged likely to have produced a cluster of highly shared sequence variants as a technical artifact. Presence/absence analyses assumed roughly uniform sequencing depth across donors, an assumption that may not hold. For the cohort, immune exposure information was limited to CMV serostatus. Compared with the approximately 670-donor mean, donors in an Asian-associated ancestry cluster had fewer N-insertions in productive TCRs, according to a later genetic analysis. In the study, approximately 160 TCR beta chains were listed as associated with cytomegalovirus. A later analysis found that most CMV-associated TCR beta chains appeared HLA-restricted, with HLA associations seemingly driven largely by CMV exposure. A later analysis associated about 17,000 TCR beta sequences with specific HLA alleles at a false discovery rate of 0.05. A later analysis reported that several top co-occurrence clusters appeared linked to parvovirus B19, influenza, CMV and Epstein-Barr virus. When HLA alleles, especially DR and DQ, strongly co-occurred, attributing TCR associations to individual alleles was difficult. An earlier analysis of roughly 570 of the donors showed that most TCR beta V segments appeared in productive rearrangements either about 87% or about 30% of the time, which broadly matched IMGT annotations. In a later analysis, TCR association rates were found to vary across HLA loci, with the most associated TCRs seen for DRB1 alleles and the fewest for HLA-C alleles. The classifier was reported to diagnose cytomegalovirus status with high specificity and sensitivity in both the original cohort and the validation cohort. Because counts were too low, 15 to 20 rarely observed V segments, including chromosome 9 orphons, were excluded from the earlier analysis of 587 of the donors. In a later analysis, HLA-associated TCR beta chains showed more clonal expansion and lower generation probabilities than non-associated chains that were equally common. In vitro tests confirmed that three of the cytomegalovirus-associated TCR beta chains recognize cytomegalovirus antigens. Because HLA typing was missing for some donors at each locus, association tests included only the typed subset. It was suggested by the authors that the approach could potentially be generalized to other disease states and immunological phenotypes.

Details on this clone: Its antigen remains undetermined. Base qualities were left out, and no much larger clone turns up one base away.

In total, 630 or so healthy bone marrow donors made up the cohort. All cohort members were sampled while nominally healthy, although unrecorded immune exposures were likely present. The donor was CMV seropositive and belonged to the group of 250 to 300 seropositive cohort members. A peripheral blood sample was provided by each donor, and peripheral blood mononuclear cells were used for TCR beta sequencing. The Qiagen DNeasy Blood Extraction Kit was used to extract genomic DNA from the blood cell samples. The receptor's source is a man aged 25 to 40 in good health and CMV-seropositive. The sample consisted of PBMCs.

The CDR3 protein: CASSLGGGGQPQHF. The DNA sequence is as follows: TGCGCCAGCAGCCTGGGAGGGGGCGGTCAGCCCCAGCATTTT. Recombination connected TRBV5-1 to TRBJ1-5, with TRBD1 identical over 7 junction bases. CDR1 SGHRS and CDR2 YFSETQ are derived from the germline V gene. From the cysteine up to the phenylalanine, the CDR3 has a length of 14 residues. Here the CDR3 DNA is all that survives: 42 bases in frame from base 1. Trimming accounts for 4 bases at V and 6 bases at J, while the number of junction bases matched to no gene is 7.